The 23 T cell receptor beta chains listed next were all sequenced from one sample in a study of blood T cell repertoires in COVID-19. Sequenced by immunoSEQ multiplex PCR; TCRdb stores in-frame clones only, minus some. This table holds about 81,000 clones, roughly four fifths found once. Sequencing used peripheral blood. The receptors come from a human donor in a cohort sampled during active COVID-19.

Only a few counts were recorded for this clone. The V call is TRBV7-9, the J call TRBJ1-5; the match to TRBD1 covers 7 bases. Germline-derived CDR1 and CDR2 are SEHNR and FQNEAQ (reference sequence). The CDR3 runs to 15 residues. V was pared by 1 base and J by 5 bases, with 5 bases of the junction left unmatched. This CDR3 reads CASSLGVGGDQPQHF. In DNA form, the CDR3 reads TGTGCCAGCAGCTTAGGGGTAGGGGGCGATCAGCCCCAGCATTTT.

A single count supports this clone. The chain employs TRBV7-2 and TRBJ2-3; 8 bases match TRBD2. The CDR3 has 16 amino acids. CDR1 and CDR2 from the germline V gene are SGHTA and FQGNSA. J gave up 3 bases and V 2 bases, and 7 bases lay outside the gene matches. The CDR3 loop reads CASSLRSGGLTDTQYF. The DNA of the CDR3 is TGTGCCAGCAGCTTAAGGTCGGGGGGGCTGACAGATACGCAGTATTTT.

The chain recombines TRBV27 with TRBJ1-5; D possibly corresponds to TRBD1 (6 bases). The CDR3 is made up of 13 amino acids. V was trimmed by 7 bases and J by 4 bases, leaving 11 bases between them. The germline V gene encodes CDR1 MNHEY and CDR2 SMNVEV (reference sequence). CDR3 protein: CASKGTSNQPQHF. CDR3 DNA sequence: TGTGCCAGCAAAGGGACATCGAATCAGCCCCAGCATTTT.

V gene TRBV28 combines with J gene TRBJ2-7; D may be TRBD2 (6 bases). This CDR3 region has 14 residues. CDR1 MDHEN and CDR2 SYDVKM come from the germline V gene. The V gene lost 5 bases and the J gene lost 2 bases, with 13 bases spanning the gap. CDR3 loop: CASSLRGITYEQYF. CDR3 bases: TGTGCCAGCAGTCTGCGGGGTATCACCTACGAGCAGTACTTC.

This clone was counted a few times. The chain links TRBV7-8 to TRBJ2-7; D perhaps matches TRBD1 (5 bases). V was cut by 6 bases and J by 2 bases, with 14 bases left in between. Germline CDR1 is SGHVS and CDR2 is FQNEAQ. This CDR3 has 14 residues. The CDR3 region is CASSSQTAAYEQYF. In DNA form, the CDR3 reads TGTGCCAGCAGTTCCCAGACAGCCGCCTACGAGCAGTACTTC.

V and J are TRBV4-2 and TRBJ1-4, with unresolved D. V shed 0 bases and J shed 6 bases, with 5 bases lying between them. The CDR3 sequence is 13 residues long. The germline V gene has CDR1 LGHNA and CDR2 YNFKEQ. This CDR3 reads CASSQDGDEKLFF. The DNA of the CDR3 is TGTGCCAGCAGCCAAGACGGGGATGAAAAACTGTTTTTT.

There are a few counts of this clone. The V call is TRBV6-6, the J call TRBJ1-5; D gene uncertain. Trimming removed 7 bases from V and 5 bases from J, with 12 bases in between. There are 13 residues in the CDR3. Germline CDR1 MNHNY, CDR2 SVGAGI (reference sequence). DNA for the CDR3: TGTGCCAGCACTCGGTTCTATTATCAGCCCCAGCATTTT. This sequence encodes CASTRFYYQPQHF.

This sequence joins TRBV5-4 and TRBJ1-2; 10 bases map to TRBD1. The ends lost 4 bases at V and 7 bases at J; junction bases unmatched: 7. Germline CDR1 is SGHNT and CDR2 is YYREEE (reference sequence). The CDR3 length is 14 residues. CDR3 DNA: TGTGCCAGCAGCATAGGACAGGGGGGATTTGGCTACACCTTC. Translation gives CASSIGQGGFGYTF. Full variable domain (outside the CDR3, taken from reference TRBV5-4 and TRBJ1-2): ETGVTQSPTHLIKTRGQQVTLRCSSQSGHNTVSWYQQALGQGPQFIFQYYREEENGRGNFPPRFSGLQFPNYSSELNVNALELDDSALYLCASSIGQGGFGYTFGSGTRLTVV.

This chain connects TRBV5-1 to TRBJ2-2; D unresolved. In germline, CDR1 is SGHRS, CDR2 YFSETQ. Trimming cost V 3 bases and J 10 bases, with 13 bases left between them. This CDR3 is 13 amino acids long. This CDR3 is CASSSYQVEELFF. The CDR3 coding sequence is TGCGCCAGCAGCTCCTACCAAGTTGAGGAGCTGTTTTTT.

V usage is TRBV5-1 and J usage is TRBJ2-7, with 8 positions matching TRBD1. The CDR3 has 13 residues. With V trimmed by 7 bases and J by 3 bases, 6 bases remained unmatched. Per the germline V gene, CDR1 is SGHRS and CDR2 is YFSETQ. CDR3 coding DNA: TGCGCCAGCCAGGACAGGGTTAACTACGAGCAGTACTTC. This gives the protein CASQDRVNYEQYF.

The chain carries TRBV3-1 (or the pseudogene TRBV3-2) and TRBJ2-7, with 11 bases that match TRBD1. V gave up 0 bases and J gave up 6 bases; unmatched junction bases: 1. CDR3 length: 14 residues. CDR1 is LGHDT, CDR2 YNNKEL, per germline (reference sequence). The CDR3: CASSQEGQGAEQYF. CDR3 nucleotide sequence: TGTGCCAGCAGCCAAGAAGGACAGGGGGCCGAGCAGTACTTC.

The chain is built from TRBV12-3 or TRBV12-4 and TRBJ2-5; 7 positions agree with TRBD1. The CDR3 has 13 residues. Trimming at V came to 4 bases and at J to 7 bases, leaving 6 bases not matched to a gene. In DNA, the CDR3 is TGTGCCAGCAGTTACAGGGGCCGGGGGACCCAGTACTTC. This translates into CASSYRGRGTQYF.

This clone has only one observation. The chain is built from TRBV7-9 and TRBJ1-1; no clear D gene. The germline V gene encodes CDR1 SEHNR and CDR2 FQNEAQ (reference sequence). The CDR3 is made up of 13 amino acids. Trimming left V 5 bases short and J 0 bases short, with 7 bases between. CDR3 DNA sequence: TGTGCCAGCAGCCTCGACATGAACACTGAAGCTTTCTTT. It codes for CASSLDMNTEAFF.

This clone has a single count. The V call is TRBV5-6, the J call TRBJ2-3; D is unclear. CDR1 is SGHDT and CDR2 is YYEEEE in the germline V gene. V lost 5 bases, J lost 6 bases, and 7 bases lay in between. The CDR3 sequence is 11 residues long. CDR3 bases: TGTGCCAGCAGTTTCAGGGATACGCAGTATTTT. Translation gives CASSFRDTQYF.

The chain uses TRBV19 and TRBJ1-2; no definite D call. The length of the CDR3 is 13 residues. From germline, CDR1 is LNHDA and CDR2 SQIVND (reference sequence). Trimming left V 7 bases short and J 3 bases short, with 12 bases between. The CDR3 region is CASTFLSDYGYTF. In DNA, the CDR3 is TGTGCCAGTACCTTCTTGAGTGACTATGGCTACACCTTC.

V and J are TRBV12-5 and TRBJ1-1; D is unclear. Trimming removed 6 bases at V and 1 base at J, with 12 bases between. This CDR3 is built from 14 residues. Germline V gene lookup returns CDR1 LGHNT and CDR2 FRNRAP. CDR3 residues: CASGDSTGNTEAFF. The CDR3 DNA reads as TGTGCTAGTGGGGACTCCACGGGGAACACTGAAGCTTTCTTT.

CDR3 DNA sequence: TGTGCCAGCAGTACTAGCGGGATCTCCTACGAGCAGTACTTC. This encodes CASSTSGISYEQYF. The chain combines TRBV6-5 with TRBJ2-7; 10 bases match TRBD2. V gave up 5 bases and J gave up 0 bases; unmatched junction bases: 1. The CDR3 consists of 14 residues. Per the germline V gene, CDR1 is MNHEY and CDR2 is SVGAGI.

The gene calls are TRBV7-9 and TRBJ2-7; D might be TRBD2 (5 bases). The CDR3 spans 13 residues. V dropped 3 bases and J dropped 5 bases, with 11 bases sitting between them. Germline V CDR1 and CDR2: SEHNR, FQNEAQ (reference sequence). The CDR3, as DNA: TGTGCCAGCAGCTTCGGGGTGAGGGACGAGCAGTACTTC. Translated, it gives CASSFGVRDEQYF.

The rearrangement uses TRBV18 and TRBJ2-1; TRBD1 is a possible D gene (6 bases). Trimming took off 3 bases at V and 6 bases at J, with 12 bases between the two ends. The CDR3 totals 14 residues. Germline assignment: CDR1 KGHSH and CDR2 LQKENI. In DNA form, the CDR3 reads TGTGCCAGCTCACCGCGGACAGATATCAATGAGCAGTTCTTC. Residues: CASSPRTDINEQFF. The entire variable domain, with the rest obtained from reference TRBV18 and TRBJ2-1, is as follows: NAGVMQNPRHLVRRRGQEARLRCSPMKGHSHVYWYRQLPEEGLKFMVYLQKENIIDESGMPKERFSAEFPKEGPSILRIQQVVRGDSAAYFCASSPRTDINEQFFGPGTRLTVL.

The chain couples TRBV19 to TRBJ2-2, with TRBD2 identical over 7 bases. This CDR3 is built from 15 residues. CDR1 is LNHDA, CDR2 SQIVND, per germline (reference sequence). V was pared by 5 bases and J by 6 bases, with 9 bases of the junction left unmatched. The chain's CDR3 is CASSRLAGSAGELFF. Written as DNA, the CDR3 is TGTGCCAGTAGTCGACTAGCCGGGAGCGCCGGGGAGCTGTTTTTT. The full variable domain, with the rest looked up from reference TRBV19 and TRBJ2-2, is DGGITQSPKYLFRKEGQNVTLSCEQNLNHDAMYWYRQDPGQGLRLIYYSQIVNDFQKGDIAEGYSVSREKKESFPLTVTSAQKNPTAFYLCASSRLAGSAGELFFGEGSRLTVL.

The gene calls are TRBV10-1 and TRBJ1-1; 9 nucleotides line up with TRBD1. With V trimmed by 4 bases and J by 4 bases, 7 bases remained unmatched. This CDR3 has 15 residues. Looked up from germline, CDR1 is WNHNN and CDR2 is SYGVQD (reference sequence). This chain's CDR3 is CASSGTGQGITEAFF. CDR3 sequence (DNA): TGCGCCAGCAGTGGGACGGGACAGGGCATCACTGAAGCTTTCTTT.

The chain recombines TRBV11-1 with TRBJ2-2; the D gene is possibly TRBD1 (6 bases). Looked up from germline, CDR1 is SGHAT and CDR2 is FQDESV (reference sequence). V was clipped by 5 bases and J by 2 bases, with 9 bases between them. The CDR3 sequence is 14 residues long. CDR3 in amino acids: CASSQDRNTGELFF. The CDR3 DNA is TGTGCCAGCAGCCAGGACAGAAACACCGGGGAGCTGTTTTTT.

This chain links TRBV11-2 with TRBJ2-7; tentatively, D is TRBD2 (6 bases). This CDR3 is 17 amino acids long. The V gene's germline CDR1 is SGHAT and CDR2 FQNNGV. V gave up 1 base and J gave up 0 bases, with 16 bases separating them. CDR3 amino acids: CASSLVGGLKNSYEQYF. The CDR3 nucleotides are TGTGCCAGCAGCTTAGTAGGAGGACTAAAAAACTCCTACGAGCAGTACTTC. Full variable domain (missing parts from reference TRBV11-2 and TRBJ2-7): EAGVAQSPRYKIIEKRQSVAFWCNPISGHATLYWYQQILGQGPKLLIQFQNNGVVDDSQLPKDRFSAERLKGVDSTLKIQPAKLEDSAVYLCASSLVGGLKNSYEQYFGPGTRLTVT.